This T cell receptor (beta chain) was identified in a study of control samples from healthy donors and cancer patients. This clone was observed a few times. Measured with immunoSEQ multiplex PCR; TCRdb has only the in-frame clones, and not every one. The sample has 95,000 to 150,000 clones; around 86% are singletons. V lost 0 bases and J 4 bases, leaving 6 bases between the germline ends. CDR3 length equals 13 residues. Per the germline V gene, CDR1 is LGHNA and CDR2 is YSLEER. Sequenced: blood. This sequence originates from a man in his forties in good health. This chain links TRBV4-3 with TRBJ1-1; weak D call: TRBD1 (6 bases). The CDR3 spells CASSQDRGTEAFF. The CDR3 bases are TGCGCCAGCAGCCAAGACAGGGGCACTGAAGCTTTCTTT.